This T cell receptor (beta chain) was retrieved from a study of CD8+CD57+ T cells in acquired aplastic anemia. The overall study: Sorted CD4+ and CD8+ cells gave an average of about 3.4 ug of DNA. Regarding the study as a whole: Comparison of patients with controls identified around 30 shared CD8+ CDR3 sequences.

In germline, CDR1 is LNHDA, CDR2 SQIVND (reference sequence). The ends were cut back, 9 bases at V and 9 bases at J, with 18 bases in the middle. The CDR3 is 12 residues long. Both TCR beta VDJ combination and CDR3 sequence profiling were carried out. Genomic DNA was the template for this profiling. A single record per CDR3 protein comes from TCRdb applying MiXCR to the reads. The sample contains 250,000 to 350,000 distinct CDR3 sequences, roughly 50% of which appear only once. Comment on this clonotype: Its specificity is unknown.

Sequences were obtained from sorted CD4+, CD8+, or CD8+CD57+ T cells (not recorded which) from PBMCs. This receptor was obtained from a human donor with severe aplastic anemia or a healthy control (not recorded which). V usage is TRBV19 and J usage is TRBJ2-7; D perhaps matches TRBD1 (5 bases). The CDR3 here is CASSDRLGGQYF. In DNA, the CDR3 is TGTGCCAGCTCAGACAGACTGGGCGGGCAGTACTTC.